This entry describes one TCR beta chain. Its antigen is still unknown. The data were taken from a study of T cell responses to AZD1222 COVID-19 vaccine. Study-level results: It was only a handful of AZD1222 recipients who were seropositive at baseline. Regions 160-218 and 743-854 dominated among vaccine-associated CD4 TCRs spanning spike.

Data came from immunoSEQ multiplex PCR; TCRdb stores just in-frame clones and leaves some out. The sample holds 50,000 or so clones, 89% seen once. There are 14 residues in the CDR3. Germline V CDR1 and CDR2: SGHTA, FQGNSA. Trimming left V 1 base short and J 2 bases short, with 8 bases between. J is TRBJ1-2 and V is TRBV7-2; D uncertain. This specimen consisted of peripheral blood, obtained 28 days after the second AZD1222 dose. This TCR was sampled from an adult who received the AZD1222 COVID-19 vaccine. The CDR3 sequence is CASSLGLQNYGYTF. The DNA of the CDR3 is TGTGCCAGCAGCTTAGGGTTACAGAACTATGGCTACACCTTC. The complete variable domain, with remaining parts taken from reference TRBV7-2 and TRBJ1-2, reads GAGVSQSPSNKVTEKGKDVELRCDPISGHTALYWYRQSLGQGLEFLIYFQGNSAPDKSGLPSDRFSAERTGGSVSTLTIQRTQQEDSAVYLCASSLGLQNYGYTFGSGTRLTVV.